This T cell receptor beta chain originates from a study of CD8 T cells in Susac syndrome. The V and J ends lost 3 bases and 7 bases respectively, with 7 bases between them. The CDR3 is made up of 12 amino acids. The RNA, about 0.5 to 1 ug, was put through reverse transcription using random hexamers. TCRdb used MiXCR to reprocess the immunoSEQ multiplex PCR reads, holding one entry per CDR3 protein. The sample records about 190,000 distinct CDR3 sequences, roughly 94% being singletons. The sequencing input was CD8+ T cells from PBMCs. The chain employs TRBV12-3 or TRBV12-4 and TRBJ1-5; the D is unclear. This TCR was sampled from a human donor with Susac syndrome. The CDR3 nucleotides are TGTGCCAGCAGTTTCAGCCAGCAGCCCCAGCATTTT. Protein sequence: CASSFSQQPQHF.